This T cell receptor beta chain was profiled in a study of blood T cell repertoires in COVID-19. Libraries were prepared by immunoSEQ multiplex PCR; TCRdb keeps only in-frame clonotypes and omits some of them. The sample carries roughly 150,000 clones, approximately 90% recorded once. This CDR3 has 14 amino acids. The germline CDR1 and CDR2 sequences are MNHEY and SVGEGT. The germline V and J ends were trimmed by 2 bases and 2 bases, with 9 bases remaining between them. The chain joins TRBV6-2 or TRBV6-3 to TRBJ1-2; TRBD1 might be the D (6 bases). The sequence was obtained from a woman between 65 and 79 years old with acute or convalescent COVID-19. The sequenced sample was peripheral blood. CDR3: CASSYVGANYGYTF. DNA of the CDR3: TGTGCCAGCAGTTACGTGGGGGCGAACTATGGCTACACCTTC.